A single sample gave rise to the 20 T cell receptor beta chains below, sequenced in a study of blood T cell repertoires in COVID-19. Using immunoSEQ multiplex PCR, the repertoire was profiled, and TCRdb retains in-frame clones only, with some absent. The profile shows a few hundred thousand clones, about 86% of them singletons. Material for sequencing was peripheral blood. The receptor set was obtained from a woman in her forties or fifties with acute or convalescent COVID-19.

This clone was recorded a few times. The chain combines TRBV6-2 or TRBV6-3 with TRBJ2-7; 7 nucleotides line up with TRBD1. From germline, CDR1 is MNHEY and CDR2 SVGEGT. The J segment lost 4 bases and the V segment lost 1 base, leaving 4 bases of the junction unmatched. The CDR3 covers 14 residues. The CDR3 DNA reads as TGTGCCAGCAGTTACTTTGAGACAGGGTACGAGCAGTACTTC. Encoded protein: CASSYFETGYEQYF.

J is TRBJ2-7 and V is TRBV5-6, with 7 nucleotides matching TRBD1. V trimming: 4 bases; J trimming: 5 bases; junction bases outside the gene matches: 12. In germline, CDR1 is SGHDT, CDR2 YYEEEE. This CDR3 comprises 15 residues. The CDR3 nucleotides read TGTGCCAGCAGCCCCCTACAGGGGACAGTCCACGAGCAGTACTTC. Translated, it gives CASSPLQGTVHEQYF.

The J gene is TRBJ1-6, the V gene TRBV4-1; D remains unclear. CDR3 length: 17 amino acids. Trimming left V 3 bases short and J 0 bases short, with 12 bases between. Germline CDR1 reads MGHRA; CDR2 reads YSYEKL. The CDR3 DNA follows: TGCGCCAGCAGCCAGCTCACCGGGAGCTCCTATAATTCACCCCTCCACTTT. Encoded protein: CASSQLTGSSYNSPLHF.

This chain uses TRBV6-5 with TRBJ2-5, with 10 bases aligning to TRBD1. The CDR3 consists of 14 residues. Germline loops: CDR1 MNHEY, CDR2 SVGAGI. V lost 6 bases and J lost 4; bases outside the gene matches: 5. CDR3 amino acids: CASRTGTGAETQYF. CDR3 in DNA: TGTGCCAGCAGAACCGGGACAGGGGCAGAGACCCAGTACTTC.

This chain connects TRBV11-1 to TRBJ2-2; D gene ambiguous. The germline gives CDR1 SGHAT, CDR2 FQDESV (reference sequence). The CDR3 is 14 amino acids. Between the trimmed V and J ends, which lost 2 bases and 1 base, there was a span of 5 bases. CDR3 loop: CASSLLRNTGELFF. DNA of the CDR3: TGTGCCAGCAGCTTACTTAGGAACACCGGGGAGCTGTTTTTT.

The chain joins TRBV6-1 to TRBJ2-7; D perhaps matches TRBD1 (5 bases). V lost 2 bases and J 2 bases, leaving 13 bases between the germline ends. The germline CDR1 and CDR2 sequences are MNHNS and SASEGT. CDR3 size: 15 residues. CDR3 in DNA: TGTGCCAGCAGTGAACAAGGGGTTCTAACCTACGAGCAGTACTTC. It codes for CASSEQGVLTYEQYF.

This chain links TRBV24-1 with TRBJ1-4, with a possible D match to TRBD1 (6 bases). The CDR3 consists of 13 residues. V lost 2 bases and J 8 bases, leaving 8 bases between the germline ends. Germline V gene data show CDR1 as KGHDR and CDR2 as SFDVKD. For the CDR3, the DNA is TGTGCCACCAGTGATTCGACAGGCGAAAAACTGTTTTTT. This codes for CATSDSTGEKLFF.

This chain connects TRBV11-2 to TRBJ2-1; TRBD2 matches 7 bases. Trimming cost V 3 bases and J 8 bases; bases outside gene matches: 13. Looked up from germline, CDR1 is SGHAT and CDR2 is FQNNGV. This CDR3 has 16 residues. CDR3 in amino acids: CASSFWGFEGGHEQFF. CDR3 nucleotide sequence: TGTGCCAGCAGCTTTTGGGGTTTTGAGGGAGGGCATGAGCAGTTCTTC.

The chain carries TRBV21-1 and TRBJ1-5; the D call of TRBD1 is as the table states it, not checked on the DNA. TRBV21-1 is assigned pseudogene status. The CDR3 totals 18 residues. CDR3 protein: CASSKPNQDRGNRQPQHF. In DNA form, the CDR3 reads TGTGCCAGCAGCAAACCTAATCAGGACAGGGGGAATAGGCAGCCCCAGCATTTT.

The rearrangement joins TRBV11-2 to TRBJ2-7, with D possibly being TRBD2 (6 bases). The CDR3 totals 14 residues. Looked up from germline, CDR1 is SGHAT and CDR2 is FQNNGV. Trimming took off 2 bases at V and 2 bases at J, with 10 bases between the two ends. The CDR3 reads CASSLKEGPYEQYF. CDR3 nucleotides: TGTGCCAGCAGCTTAAAGGAGGGACCCTACGAGCAGTACTTC.

CDR3 sequence reads: CASSQTGELFF. DNA for the CDR3: TGTGCCAGCAGTCAGACCGGGGAGCTGTTTTTT. The chain carries TRBV12-3 or TRBV12-4 and TRBJ2-2; D remains unclear. The ends were cut back, 5 bases at V and 5 bases at J, with 3 bases in the middle. The CDR3 spans 11 residues.

The chain carries TRBV6-2 or TRBV6-3 and TRBJ2-2, with 14 bases identical to TRBD2. The germline V gene encodes CDR1 MNHEY and CDR2 SVGEGT. The CDR3 is 17 residues long. J gave up 8 bases and V 2 bases, and 7 bases lay outside the gene matches. The CDR3 region has the DNA TGTGCCAGCAGTTACCACCCGGGACTAGCGGGAGCTGGGGAGCTGTTTTTT. Translation gives CASSYHPGLAGAGELFF.

This clone appeared a single time. The J gene is TRBJ1-1, the V gene TRBV5-4; 7 nucleotides align to TRBD1. V lost 4 bases and J lost 1; bases outside the gene matches: 7. The germline CDR1 and CDR2 sequences are SGHNT and YYREEE (reference sequence). This CDR3 has 15 amino acids. The CDR3 DNA reads as TGTGCCAGCAGCCCGACAGGGCTAGAGAACACTGAAGCTTTCTTT. Protein: CASSPTGLENTEAFF.

The V and J genes are TRBV7-2 and TRBJ1-2; 9 bases agree with TRBD1. Germline lookup yields CDR1 SGHTA and CDR2 FQGNSA. J lost 6 bases, V lost 4 bases, and 6 bases had no gene match. CDR3 length equals 14 residues. The CDR3 protein is CASSSNRGQNGYTF. CDR3 bases: TGTGCCAGCAGCTCCAACAGGGGGCAGAATGGCTACACCTTC.

The chain employs TRBV20-1 and TRBJ2-1, with a weak D call TRBD2 (6 bases). The CDR3 extends over 10 amino acids. CDR1 is DFQATT and CDR2 is SNEGSKA in the germline V gene (reference sequence). Trimming removed 5 bases at V and 11 bases at J, with 10 bases between. CDR3 bases: TGCAGTGCTTCCGGGACTCAGCAGTTCTTC. This encodes CSASGTQQFF.

V and J are TRBV5-8 and TRBJ1-1; TRBD1 might be the D (5 bases). V gave up 3 bases and J gave up 2 bases, with 14 bases separating them. The CDR3 is 15 residues long. Germline values: CDR1 SGHTS, CDR2 YDEGEE. The CDR3 spells CASSYGGTRNTEAFF. The CDR3 nucleotides read TGTGCCAGCAGCTACGGGGGGACGAGAAACACTGAAGCTTTCTTT.

The chain recombines TRBV11-3 with TRBJ1-2; TRBD1 agrees at 11 bases. This CDR3 has 15 residues. J was trimmed by 6 bases and V by 3 bases; bases with no gene match: 6. Germline values: CDR1 SGHNT, CDR2 YENEEA. The CDR3 coding sequence is TGTGCCAGCAGCTTGGGGGGACAGGGGGTCCATGGCTACACCTTC. The encoded protein is CASSLGGQGVHGYTF.

This chain joins TRBV11-2 and TRBJ2-7; D is ambiguous. Germline lookup yields CDR1 SGHAT and CDR2 FQNNGV. This CDR3 is 11 amino acids long. Trimming removed 5 bases at V and 3 bases at J, with 5 bases between. The CDR3, as DNA: TGTGCCAGCAGCCAACACTACGAGCAGTACTTC. Residues: CASSQHYEQYF.

The chain joins TRBV18 to TRBJ2-7; 8 bases agree with TRBD2. The germline gives CDR1 KGHSH, CDR2 LQKENI. V shed 0 bases and J 6 bases; nucleotides not matched to a gene: 4. The CDR3 runs to 14 residues. The CDR3 sequence: CASSPPRGGLEQYF. The CDR3 DNA sequence: TGTGCCAGCTCACCACCCCGCGGGGGGCTCGAGCAGTACTTC.

V gene TRBV28 combines with J gene TRBJ1-2; 8 positions agree with TRBD1. The CDR3 covers 16 residues. With 6 bases clipped from V and 7 bases from J, the junction kept 16 bases outside the gene matches. Germline lookup yields CDR1 MDHEN and CDR2 SYDVKM. The chain's CDR3 is CASRRPGTGFLGGYTF. CDR3 in DNA: TGTGCCAGCAGACGACCCGGGACAGGATTTTTGGGTGGCTACACCTTC.